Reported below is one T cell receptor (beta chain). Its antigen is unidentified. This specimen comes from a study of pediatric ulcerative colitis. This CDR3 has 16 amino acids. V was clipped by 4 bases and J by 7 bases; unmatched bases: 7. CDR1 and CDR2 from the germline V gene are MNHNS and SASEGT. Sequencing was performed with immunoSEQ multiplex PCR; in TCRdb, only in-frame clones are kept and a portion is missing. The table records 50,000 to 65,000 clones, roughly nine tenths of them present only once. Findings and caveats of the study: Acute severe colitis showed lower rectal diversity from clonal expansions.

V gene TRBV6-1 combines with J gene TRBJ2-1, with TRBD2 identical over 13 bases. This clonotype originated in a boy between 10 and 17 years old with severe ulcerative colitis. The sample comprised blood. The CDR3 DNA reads TGTGCCAGCAGTGTGGAACTAGCGGGAGGGCCGAATGAGCAGTTCTTC. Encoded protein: CASSVELAGGPNEQFF.